This T cell receptor (beta chain) was observed in a study of T cell responses to AZD1222 COVID-19 vaccine. The CDR3 loop spans 14 amino acids. CDR1 and CDR2 (germline): SGHDN, FVKESK. Trimming removed 4 bases from V and 4 bases from J; junction bases left unmatched: 3. The assay was immunoSEQ multiplex PCR, and TCRdb's table has in-frame clones only and misses some. The sample holds 70,000 to 85,000 clones, roughly 80% seen once. The TCR comes from an adult who received the AZD1222 COVID-19 vaccine. The sample was peripheral blood, taken 28 days after the second AZD1222 dose. This chain joins TRBV14 and TRBJ2-3; 9 bases are a match to TRBD2. The CDR3 coding sequence is TGTGCCAGCAGCCCCGGGACTAGCCCAGATACGCAGTATTTT. This encodes CASSPGTSPDTQYF.